The sequence of this TCR beta chain was determined in a study of T-cell reconstitution after alpha-beta-depleted transplantation in children (TCRdb year 2016). Context from the whole study: Using TCR repertoire profiling, the study quantitatively followed how T-cell immune reconstitution unfolded in children after TCRalphabeta/CD19-depleted allogeneic hematopoietic cell transplantation.

The CDR3 runs 17 residues from the cysteine to the phenylalanine. Only the CDR3 part of the read is kept: 51 bases, read in frame from the first base. The junction shows trimming of 4 bases on V and 5 bases on J, plus 22 bases between the germline ends. CDR1 MNHEY and CDR2 SMNVEV were looked up in the germline V gene (reference sequence). Receptor libraries were prepared by PCR. Sequencing relied on an Illumina HiSeq 2500. To normalize quantification of the TCRbeta repertoire, the TCR libraries were built with molecular barcoding that relied on unique molecular identifiers. Using fastp at Q25 and MiXCR, TCRdb reprocessed the public reads and kept productive beta chains. Entries that share a CDR3 protein sequence are merged under the most common genes and DNA. The sample yields around 680,000 distinct CDR3 sequences; about 15% were counted once. The top ten hold 1.1% of the sample. This clonotype was seen repeatedly, ten times or more. No antigen is known for it. Per-base quality was not reported, and no clone a single base away is much larger than it.

The sample was PBMCs from the stem cell graft donor, taken from the stem cell graft. The origin of this receptor is a human donor who donated a stem cell graft to a child with acute myeloid leukemia. The chain was built from TRBV27 and TRBJ2-3; TRBD1 is perhaps the D gene, given 6 matching bases. The nucleotide sequence is TGTGCCAGCAGTTCCCTACCGACAGGACTCTCGGTAGATACGCAGTATTTT. Its protein reads: CASSSLPTGLSVDTQYF.